This TCR beta chain is from a study of cytomegalovirus exposure and HLA in healthy donors. PCR was performed using 60 Vbeta and 13 Jbeta primers. The data were produced by immunoSEQ multiplex PCR, yet TCRdb's version contains in-frame clones alone and is incomplete. The data show about 95,000 clones, under 85% seen once. With 8 bases removed from V and 4 bases from J, the gap between germline ends came to 15 bases. Germline lookup yields CDR1 SNHLY and CDR2 FYNNEI. CDR3 length: 14 amino acids. Study-wide points: A prior analysis recorded that most TCR beta V segments were productive about 90% or about 30% of the time. Most CMV-associated TCR beta chains were later found to appear HLA-restricted. The study found most TCR sequences rare, yet found some public TCRs in many donors. Cytomegalovirus-associated status was assigned to more than 150 TCR beta chains.

Regarding this clone: The target antigen is unknown.

The chain combines TRBV2 with TRBJ1-5; D unresolved. Material for sequencing was PBMCs. The receptor's source is a woman in her forties in good health and CMV-seropositive. The CDR3 DNA reads as TGTGCCAGCTCGGGGTGGGCCCCAAATCAGCCCCAGCATTTT. Its translation: CASSGWAPNQPQHF.